This T cell receptor (beta chain) was profiled in a study of T cell repertoires in cytomegalovirus infection. Study details: CMV infection and matching HLA type were both indicated by public TCR beta signatures.

Findings of the study overall: CMV-specific HLA-C-restricted TCR beta clonotypes dominated the ex vivo response.

TCRdb recomputed calls from the reads with MiXCR, one row per CDR3 protein. The sample lists 200,000 to 250,000 distinct CDR3 sequences, 9% to 15% seen once, with under 2% in the top ten. The V end was cut by 0 bases, the J end by 3 bases, with 5 bases between. The germline V gene encodes CDR1 LNHDA and CDR2 SQIVND (reference sequence). This CDR3 has 13 amino acids. This clonotype was seen repeatedly, ten times or more. Its matching antigen is unknown. The sequenced material came from PBMCs. The origin of this receptor is a human donor in good health (CMV status not recorded). Some clones in this sample may be carry-over from other donors' samples. The chain carries TRBV19 and TRBJ1-1; D unresolved. Here the CDR3 reads CASSIDLDTEAFF. In DNA form, the CDR3 reads TGTGCCAGTAGTATAGATCTAGACACTGAAGCTTTCTTT.